This is a list of T cell receptor beta chains from one sample in a study of beta chain features in type 1 diabetes. This table comes from immunoSEQ multiplex PCR, and its TCRdb copy is limited to in-frame clones, with some not included. The sample has under 250,000 clones; 27% are singletons. Sequenced: central memory CD4+ T cells from blood. The source of these receptors is a man between 25 and 39 years old in good health. Both conserved end residues are part of each CDR3. Each record gives: clone size, J gene, D gene, V gene, CDR3 DNA, CDR3 protein. The D gene is left open where the match is weak. For some rows the clone size is stated as once, few or many, or as a class when expanded; others skip it.

size: NA
J: TRBJ2-5
D: TRBD1
V: TRBV5-4
DNA: TGTGCCAGCAGCATTCCCAACAGGGGGGAAGAGACCCAGTACTTC
CDR3: CASSIPNRGEETQYF

size: few
J: TRBJ1-3
D: NA
V: TRBV7-8
DNA: TGTGCCAGCAGCCCGCGAGGGACTGGAAACACCATATATTTT
CDR3: CASSPRGTGNTIYF

size: NA
J: TRBJ1-2
D: NA
V: TRBV9
DNA: TGTGCCAGCAGCGTAGAGTGGGATCCCGATCGGCATGGCTACACCTTC
CDR3: CASSVEWDPDRHGYTF

size: few
J: TRBJ2-2
D: TRBD1
V: TRBV5-1
DNA: TGCGCCAGCAGCCGCCAAGGGGGCGCAGGCACCGGGGAGCTGTTTTTT
CDR3: CASSRQGGAGTGELFF

size: NA
J: TRBJ2-2
D: NA
V: TRBV11-2
DNA: TGTGCCAGCAGCTTGTATGGACAGAACACCGGGGAGCTGTTTTTT
CDR3: CASSLYGQNTGELFF

size: few
J: TRBJ2-5
D: NA
V: TRBV7-8
DNA: TGTGCCAGCAGCTTACTTGGATCCCGGGCGACAGAGACCCAGTACTTC
CDR3: CASSLLGSRATETQYF

size: NA
J: TRBJ2-5
D: NA
V: TRBV30
DNA: TGTGCCTGGAGTAGGCAGAGTCAAGAGACCCAGTACTTC
CDR3: CAWSRQSQETQYF

size: few
J: TRBJ1-2
D: TRBD1
V: TRBV28
DNA: TGTGCCAGCACCACAGGGGGCTATGGCTACACCTTC
CDR3: CASTTGGYGYTF

size: NA
J: TRBJ2-1
D: NA
V: TRBV7-2
DNA: TGTGCCAGCAGCTTATATTCGGCGTACAATGAGCAGTTCTTC
CDR3: CASSLYSAYNEQFF

size: many
J: TRBJ1-1
D: NA
V: TRBV30
DNA: TGTGCCTGGAGAACAGGTTTCAACACTGAAGCTTTCTTT
CDR3: CAWRTGFNTEAFF

size: NA
J: TRBJ2-3
D: NA
V: TRBV2
DNA: TGTGCCAGCAGTGAACGTCGGGCCAGGGGCACAGATACGCAGTATTTT
CDR3: CASSERRARGTDTQYF

size: NA
J: TRBJ2-2
D: NA
V: TRBV7-2
DNA: TGTGCCAGCAGCCCTCAGGGTTACACCGGGGAGCTGTTTTTT
CDR3: CASSPQGYTGELFF